These T cell receptor beta chains were read from a single sample in a study of shared T cell receptors in the human thymus. This table comes from immunoSEQ multiplex PCR, and its TCRdb copy is limited to in-frame clones, with some not included. Here the sample spans about 660,000 clones, more than 75% being singletons. The same sample was also studied in work on human thymus T cells.

The sample consisted of thymocytes. Receptor source: a boy under three years old with a congenital heart defect. Each CDR3 is given with its conserved first and last residue. Fields, in order: D gene, clone size, J gene, V gene, CDR3 protein, CDR3 DNA. A D gene is named only where the DNA matches it firmly. Only part of the rows carry a size: once, few, many, or a class if the clone is expanded.

d_call: .; clone_size: .; j_call: TRBJ2-7; v_call: TRBV27; cdr3_aa: CASTTGREQYF; cdr3_nt: TGTGCCAGCACTACAGGACGGGAGCAGTACTTC
d_call: .; clone_size: .; j_call: TRBJ2-1; v_call: TRBV28; cdr3_aa: CASSLGSSYNEQFF; cdr3_nt: TGTGCCAGCAGCTTGGGGAGCTCCTACAATGAGCAGTTCTTC
d_call: .; clone_size: .; j_call: TRBJ2-1; v_call: TRBV28; cdr3_aa: CASSPKRGKAHNEQFF; cdr3_nt: TGTGCCAGCAGTCCCAAGAGGGGGAAGGCCCACAATGAGCAGTTCTTC
d_call: TRBD1; clone_size: .; j_call: TRBJ2-3; v_call: TRBV7-6; cdr3_aa: CASSPVDRSTDTQYF; cdr3_nt: TGTGCCAGCAGCCCCGTGGACAGGAGCACAGATACGCAGTATTTT
d_call: TRBD2; clone_size: .; j_call: TRBJ2-1; v_call: TRBV19; cdr3_aa: CASTIRREGNEQFF; cdr3_nt: TGTGCCAGTACCATACGGCGGGAGGGCAATGAGCAGTTCTTC
d_call: TRBD2; clone_size: .; j_call: TRBJ2-7; v_call: TRBV10-3; cdr3_aa: CAISEGRTSGNFEQYF; cdr3_nt: TGTGCCATCAGTGAGGGGAGGACTAGCGGGAACTTCGAGCAGTACTTC
d_call: TRBD2; clone_size: .; j_call: TRBJ2-7; v_call: TRBV4-2; cdr3_aa: CASSQDWVADSGRERQYF; cdr3_nt: TGTGCCAGCAGCCAAGATTGGGTAGCGGATAGCGGGAGGGAGAGGCAGTACTTC
d_call: .; clone_size: .; j_call: TRBJ1-2; v_call: TRBV28; cdr3_aa: CASSLVQGGSDGYTF; cdr3_nt: TGTGCCAGCAGTTTAGTACAGGGAGGGAGCGATGGCTACACCTTC
d_call: TRBD2; clone_size: .; j_call: TRBJ2-3; v_call: TRBV4-1; cdr3_aa: CASSQDRREGLTDTQYF; cdr3_nt: TGCGCCAGCAGCCAAGATAGGCGGGAGGGCCTCACAGATACGCAGTATTTT
d_call: .; clone_size: once; j_call: TRBJ2-3; v_call: TRBV27; cdr3_aa: CASSSHTDTQYF; cdr3_nt: TGTGCCAGCAGTTCCCACACAGATACGCAGTATTTT
d_call: .; clone_size: .; j_call: TRBJ2-5; v_call: TRBV13; cdr3_aa: CASSPSARETQYF; cdr3_nt: TGTGCCAGCAGCCCTAGCGCCCGAGAGACCCAGTACTTC
d_call: .; clone_size: .; j_call: TRBJ1-4; v_call: TRBV19; cdr3_aa: CASKLRGTNEKLFF; cdr3_nt: TGTGCCAGTAAGTTAAGAGGAACTAATGAAAAACTGTTTTTT
d_call: TRBD1; clone_size: .; j_call: TRBJ1-5; v_call: TRBV5-6; cdr3_aa: CASSRGTGGFNQPQHF; cdr3_nt: TGTGCCAGCAGCCGTGGGACAGGGGGCTTCAATCAGCCCCAGCATTTT
d_call: TRBD1; clone_size: .; j_call: TRBJ2-2; v_call: TRBV27; cdr3_aa: CASSPDRVEKRTGELFF; cdr3_nt: TGTGCCAGCAGCCCGGACAGGGTAGAAAAGCGCACCGGGGAGCTGTTTTTT
d_call: TRBD2; clone_size: .; j_call: TRBJ2-2; v_call: TRBV9; cdr3_aa: CASSVGTSGAWGMGTGELFF; cdr3_nt: TGTGCCAGCAGCGTAGGGACTAGCGGGGCATGGGGAATGGGCACCGGGGAGCTGTTTTTT
d_call: TRBD2; clone_size: .; j_call: TRBJ2-1; v_call: TRBV4-1; cdr3_aa: CASSQGRLAGGRVNEQFF; cdr3_nt: TGCGCCAGCAGCCAAGGCCGACTAGCGGGAGGTCGGGTCAATGAGCAGTTCTTC
d_call: TRBD2; clone_size: once; j_call: TRBJ2-7; v_call: TRBV6-5; cdr3_aa: CASTFSGTRGYEQYF; cdr3_nt: TGTGCCAGCACCTTTTCCGGGACTAGAGGGTACGAGCAGTACTTC
d_call: TRBD1; clone_size: .; j_call: TRBJ2-5; v_call: TRBV7-2; cdr3_aa: CASSHRGRGETQYF; cdr3_nt: TGTGCCAGCAGTCACAGGGGGCGGGGAGAGACCCAGTACTTC
d_call: .; clone_size: .; j_call: TRBJ2-3; v_call: TRBV28; cdr3_aa: CASSLRPNPGGTDTQYF; cdr3_nt: TGTGCCAGCAGTTTACGGCCGAATCCGGGGGGCACAGATACGCAGTATTTT
d_call: TRBD1; clone_size: few; j_call: TRBJ1-5; v_call: TRBV19; cdr3_aa: CASSITNRGIQPQHF; cdr3_nt: TGTGCCAGTAGTATAACGAACAGGGGTATTCAGCCCCAGCATTTT
d_call: TRBD2; clone_size: .; j_call: TRBJ2-1; v_call: TRBV19; cdr3_aa: CASKEGGRGNEQFF; cdr3_nt: TGTGCCAGTAAAGAAGGCGGGAGAGGAAATGAGCAGTTCTTC
d_call: TRBD1; clone_size: .; j_call: TRBJ2-7; v_call: TRBV5-6; cdr3_aa: CASSLSRDRAHEQYF; cdr3_nt: TGTGCCAGCAGCTTATCTCGGGACAGGGCCCACGAGCAGTACTTC
d_call: TRBD2; clone_size: .; j_call: TRBJ2-5; v_call: TRBV7-2; cdr3_aa: CASSLTGTSGRALETQYF; cdr3_nt: TGTGCCAGCAGCCTAACCGGGACTAGCGGGAGGGCCTTGGAGACCCAGTACTTC
d_call: TRBD2; clone_size: .; j_call: TRBJ2-1; v_call: TRBV4-1; cdr3_aa: CASSRVGGSVNNEQFF; cdr3_nt: TGCGCCAGCAGCCGAGTAGGCGGGAGTGTTAACAATGAGCAGTTCTTC